The 32 T cell receptor beta chains below all came from one sample that was sequenced in a study of PD-L1 blockade in urothelial cancer. Produced via immunoSEQ multiplex PCR; TCRdb's table is partial and in-frame only. The sample holds approximately 39,000 clones; approximately 90% are singletons and the top ten take about 1.9%. This specimen consisted of PBMCs, obtained around atezolizumab (anti-PD-L1) treatment. The origin of the receptors is a man aged 55 to 70 with urothelial cancer.

The chain's CDR3 is CASSYGLDNEKLFF. CDR3 bases: TGTGCCAGCAGTTACGGGCTCGATAATGAAAAACTGTTTTTT. The chain joins TRBV6-5 to TRBJ1-4, with D uncertain. This CDR3 has 14 amino acids. V was trimmed by 2 bases and J by 4 bases, leaving 8 bases between them. Germline CDR1 and CDR2: MNHEY and SVGAGI.

The chain employs TRBV2 and TRBJ1-5; tentatively, D is TRBD1 (6 bases). Trimming removed 4 bases from V and 6 bases from J, with 13 bases in between. In germline, CDR1 is SNHLY, CDR2 FYNNEI. This CDR3 is 14 amino acids long. CDR3 in DNA: TGTGCCAGCAGTGCGTCAACAGGGCTTCAGCCCCAGCATTTT. Protein: CASSASTGLQPQHF.

This clone was detected only once. The genes are TRBV7-2 and TRBJ2-2, with TRBD2 matching over 9 bases. The V gene's germline CDR1 is SGHTA and CDR2 FQGNSA. The CDR3 length is 16 residues. The junction had 11 bases not matched to a gene; V was cut back by 7 bases and J by 5 bases. The CDR3 here is CASTPPPLAGTGELFF. The DNA of the CDR3 is TGTGCCAGCACCCCTCCCCCCCTAGCGGGGACCGGGGAGCTGTTTTTT.

This clone appeared a single time. This sample includes further DNA sequences coding for the same CDR3. CDR3 sequence: CASSLEGASTDTQYF. CDR3 in DNA: TGTGCCAGCAGCTTGGAGGGAGCTAGCACAGATACGCAGTATTTT. The chain uses TRBV5-6 and TRBJ2-3; possible D gene TRBD2, 5 bases. This CDR3 contains 15 residues. V was trimmed by 0 bases and J by 0 bases, leaving 8 bases between them. The V gene's germline CDR1 is SGHDT and CDR2 YYEEEE.

The V and J genes are TRBV7-9 and TRBJ1-2; the match to TRBD1 covers 7 bases. Unmatched junction bases numbered 10, after V lost 1 base and J lost 8 bases. The CDR3 covers 15 residues. The germline V gene encodes CDR1 SEHNR and CDR2 FQNEAQ (reference sequence). CDR3 coding DNA: TGTGCCAGCAGCTTAGACAGGGGAACGACGTACGGCTACACCTTC. It is translated as CASSLDRGTTYGYTF.

V is TRBV5-4 and J is TRBJ1-5; TRBD1 aligns across 9 bases. This CDR3 has 16 amino acids. CDR1 is SGHNT and CDR2 is YYREEE in the germline V gene (reference sequence). V gave up 4 bases and J gave up 7 bases; unmatched junction bases: 12. The CDR3 reads CASSVWGQGNGQPQHF. In DNA, the CDR3 is TGTGCCAGCAGCGTGTGGGGACAGGGTAACGGGCAGCCCCAGCATTTT.

J is TRBJ1-5 and V is TRBV19, with 8 bases aligning to TRBD1. Trimming cost V 3 bases and J 0 bases; bases outside gene matches: 13. This CDR3 contains 19 residues. CDR1 and CDR2 from the germline V gene are LNHDA and SQIVND (reference sequence). The CDR3 nucleotides are TGTGCCAGTAGTATCCCGGACAGGGTTGGGGATTTTAGCAATCAGCCCCAGCATTTT. Translating it yields CASSIPDRVGDFSNQPQHF. Filled out from reference TRBV19 and TRBJ1-5, the complete variable domain reads DGGITQSPKYLFRKEGQNVTLSCEQNLNHDAMYWYRQDPGQGLRLIYYSQIVNDFQKGDIAEGYSVSREKKESFPLTVTSAQKNPTAFYLCASSIPDRVGDFSNQPQHFGDGTRLSIL.

The genes are TRBV7-8 and TRBJ2-5; TRBD1 matches 7 bases. Germline V gene sequence: CDR1 SGHVS, CDR2 FQNEAQ. J was trimmed by 7 bases and V by 2 bases; bases with no gene match: 10. This CDR3 is 15 amino acids long. The CDR3 DNA reads TGTGCCAGCAGCTTAAAGGGGGACAGTCGGGGGACCCAGTACTTC. Residues: CASSLKGDSRGTQYF.

This clone was recorded once. The chain is built from TRBV6-6 and TRBJ2-4; D is uncertain. CDR1 MNHNY and CDR2 SVGAGI come from the germline V gene (reference sequence). This CDR3 has 14 residues. Trimming stripped 5 bases from V and 2 bases from J, with 10 bases between. The CDR3 is CASSGVEPKNIQYF. CDR3 nucleotides: TGTGCCAGCAGTGGTGTCGAGCCCAAAAACATTCAGTACTTC.

CDR3 sequence reads: CASSLDRGMNTEAFF. The CDR3 coding sequence is TGTGCCAGCAGCTTAGATCGCGGAATGAACACTGAAGCTTTCTTT. The chain joins TRBV7-2 to TRBJ1-1, with no clear D. This CDR3 spans 15 amino acids. Per the germline V gene, CDR1 is SGHTA and CDR2 is FQGNSA. Trimming stripped 1 base from V and 0 bases from J, with 9 bases between.

The sample holds one count of this clone. V gene TRBV12-1 combines with J gene TRBJ2-7; TRBD1, the table's D call, lacks a check against the DNA. TRBV12-1 is a pseudogene segment. The length of the CDR3 is 17 residues. CDR3 DNA sequence: TGTGCCAGCAGCTTCCCTCGGGGGGACAGGGCCTACTACGAGCAGTACTTC. Translation: CASSFPRGDRAYYEQYF.

As DNA, the CDR3 is TGTGCCAGCAGTGTCGAGCGGGGGATGCAAGAGACCCAGTACTTC. Amino acid sequence: CASSVERGMQETQYF. The chain combines TRBV2 with TRBJ2-5; 8 bases line up with TRBD2. Germline assignment: CDR1 SNHLY and CDR2 FYNNEI. CDR3 length: 15 amino acids. V trimming: 4 bases; J trimming: 2 bases; junction bases outside the gene matches: 6.

This chain links TRBV18 with TRBJ2-7; perhaps TRBD1 as D (6 bases). CDR1 is KGHSH, CDR2 LQKENI, per germline. Trimming took off 3 bases at V and 5 bases at J, with 11 bases between the two ends. The CDR3 spans 13 residues. The CDR3: CASSPLDSDEQYF. The CDR3 DNA reads TGTGCCAGCTCACCCTTGGACAGTGACGAGCAGTACTTC.

The rearrangement uses TRBV2 and TRBJ2-7; 7 bases match TRBD1. The V and J ends lost 6 bases and 2 bases, in that order; junction bases with no gene match: 10. CDR1 SNHLY and CDR2 FYNNEI come from the germline V gene. This CDR3 is 15 amino acids long. This chain's CDR3 is CASRVLSGGPYEQYF. DNA for the CDR3: TGTGCCAGCAGGGTATTGTCAGGGGGTCCCTACGAGCAGTACTTC.

The V and J genes are TRBV7-2 and TRBJ1-1; 9 bases align to TRBD1. V dropped 5 bases and J dropped 0; count of bases not matched to a gene: 7. This CDR3 comprises 16 residues. Germline CDR1 SGHTA, CDR2 FQGNSA. CDR3 coding DNA: TGTGCCAGCAGCCAAGGGGGACAGGGCGTGAACACTGAAGCTTTCTTT. Encoded protein: CASSQGGQGVNTEAFF.

This sequence joins TRBV11-2 and TRBJ1-1; no clear D gene. The V and J ends lost 6 bases and 4 bases respectively, with 15 bases between them. Germline V gives CDR1 SGHAT, CDR2 FQNNGV. The length of the CDR3 is 14 residues. The CDR3 region is CASSPQAVGTEAFF. In DNA, the CDR3 is TGTGCCAGCAGTCCGCAGGCCGTCGGCACTGAAGCTTTCTTT.

The J gene is TRBJ1-4, the V gene TRBV6-1; no reliable D call. This CDR3 is 10 amino acids long. From germline, CDR1 is MNHNS and CDR2 SASEGT. For the CDR3, the DNA is TGTGCGGCAGAAAATGAAAAACTGTTTTTT. It encodes CAAENEKLFF.

The chain uses TRBV6-5 and TRBJ2-3; 7 bases are shared with TRBD2. The CDR3 totals 16 residues. Germline CDR1 is MNHEY and CDR2 is SVGAGI. With 0 bases clipped from V and 1 base from J, the junction kept 4 bases outside the gene matches. The CDR3 spells CASSYSSAGGTDTQYF. For the CDR3, the DNA is TGTGCCAGCAGTTACTCGAGCGCGGGGGGCACAGATACGCAGTATTTT.

The chain recombines TRBV7-2 with TRBJ1-5; 7 bases align to TRBD1. The germline CDR1 and CDR2 sequences are SGHTA and FQGNSA. V trimming: 0 bases; J trimming: 5 bases; junction bases outside the gene matches: 4. This CDR3 spans 15 amino acids. CDR3 bases: TGTGCCAGCAGCTTAGCTTCTCAGGGGGATCAGCCCCAGCATTTT. It translates to CASSLASQGDQPQHF.

The chain employs TRBV27 and TRBJ2-7; 10 bases are a match to TRBD1. V lost 6 bases and J lost 5; bases outside the gene matches: 7. The CDR3 has 14 residues. The germline CDR1 and CDR2 sequences are MNHEY and SMNVEV (reference sequence). The CDR3 nucleotides are TGTGCCAGCAGGGCAGGGACAGGGGCCCACGAGCAGTACTTC. Translation gives CASRAGTGAHEQYF.

As DNA, the CDR3 is TGTGCCAGCAGTCTCGCGATTAGCACAGATACGCAGTATTTT. Protein sequence: CASSLAISTDTQYF. The chain is built from TRBV28 and TRBJ2-3, with no clear D. The V and J ends lost 5 bases and 0 bases respectively, with 9 bases between them. Germline CDR1 and CDR2: MDHEN and SYDVKM. The length of the CDR3 is 14 residues.

V is TRBV5-1 and J is TRBJ2-2, with 9 positions matching TRBD2. CDR3 length: 15 residues. Germline-derived CDR1 and CDR2 are SGHRS and YFSETQ. The J segment lost 5 bases and the V segment lost 4 bases, leaving 6 bases of the junction unmatched. The CDR3 spells CASSRALAGTGELFF. The CDR3 region has the DNA TGCGCCAGCAGCCGTGCCCTAGCGGGAACCGGGGAGCTGTTTTTT.

The V call is TRBV27, the J call TRBJ2-1; 16 positions agree with TRBD2. Looked up from germline, CDR1 is MNHEY and CDR2 is SMNVEV (reference sequence). J lost 9 bases, V lost 6 bases, and 8 bases had no gene match. CDR3 length: 16 amino acids. The CDR3 bases are TGTGCCAGCAGGCAAACCGGGACTAGCGGGGGGGGTGAGCAGTTCTTC. As protein: CASRQTGTSGGGEQFF.

This chain joins TRBV11-2 and TRBJ2-2, with 8 bases identical to TRBD2. This CDR3 has 16 amino acids. Looked up from germline, CDR1 is SGHAT and CDR2 is FQNNGV. Trimming removed 4 bases from V and 4 bases from J; junction bases left unmatched: 8. Here the CDR3 DNA reads TGTGCCAGCAGCTCCCCCGGACTAGCTGGCACCGGGGAGCTGTTTTTT. Its protein is CASSSPGLAGTGELFF.

The genes are TRBV6-1 and TRBJ2-5, with TRBD1 identical over 9 bases. CDR3 length: 15 amino acids. J gave up 5 bases and V 5 bases, and 9 bases lay outside the gene matches. Germline values: CDR1 MNHNS, CDR2 SASEGT. The CDR3 sequence: CASSTTGGGLETQYF. In DNA form, the CDR3 reads TGTGCCAGCAGTACGACAGGGGGGGGACTTGAGACCCAGTACTTC.

This chain links TRBV25-1 with TRBJ2-5, with TRBD1 matching over 9 bases. V trimming: 2 bases; J trimming: 5 bases; junction bases outside the gene matches: 6. The CDR3 is made up of 15 amino acids. Germline values: CDR1 MGHDK, CDR2 SYGVNS. The CDR3 protein is CASSEGTGGVETQYF. Here the CDR3 DNA reads TGTGCCAGCAGTGAAGGCACAGGGGGCGTGGAGACCCAGTACTTC. The variable domain in full, with the rest retrieved from reference TRBV25-1 and TRBJ2-5, is EADIYQTPRYLVIGTGKKITLECSQTMGHDKMYWYQQDPGMELHLIHYSYGVNSTEKGDLSSESTVSRIRTEHFPLTLESARPSHTSQYLCASSEGTGGVETQYFGPGTRLLVL.

Only one count was recorded for this clone. The gene calls are TRBV9 and TRBJ1-2; 12 positions agree with TRBD1. V trimming: 0 bases; J trimming: 7 bases; junction bases outside the gene matches: 10. The V gene's germline CDR1 is SGDLS and CDR2 YYNGEE. The CDR3 covers 17 residues. The CDR3 region has the DNA TGTGCCAGCAGCGTAGATGTTGGGACAGGGGGCTGGGGTGGCTACACCTTC. This codes for CASSVDVGTGGWGGYTF.

The chain has TRBV19 and TRBJ1-5, with D tentatively TRBD1 (5 bases). V dropped 3 bases and J dropped 4 bases, with 10 bases sitting between them. Germline V lookup: CDR1 LNHDA, CDR2 SQIVND (reference sequence). The CDR3 has 14 amino acids. The CDR3 protein is CASSMWDLNQPQHF. For the CDR3, the DNA is TGTGCCAGTAGTATGTGGGACTTAAATCAGCCCCAGCATTTT.

The chain uses TRBV5-4 and TRBJ2-5; 8 positions agree with TRBD1. In germline, CDR1 is SGHNT, CDR2 YYREEE (reference sequence). Unmatched junction bases numbered 16, after V lost 4 bases and J lost 5 bases. This CDR3 has 17 residues. The CDR3 region has the DNA TGTGCCAGCAGCCCCCCGAGGGGACAGGATGGTTCGGAGACCCAGTACTTC. This encodes CASSPPRGQDGSETQYF.

CDR3 sequence (DNA): TGTGCCAGCACCAACAGACAGGACTATGGCTACACCTTC. It translates to CASTNRQDYGYTF. V gene TRBV6-1 combines with J gene TRBJ1-2, with a possible D match to TRBD1 (6 bases). The length of the CDR3 is 13 residues. Germline values: CDR1 MNHNS, CDR2 SASEGT. V was shortened by 7 bases and J by 3 bases, with 12 bases between the two germline ends.

The V gene is TRBV5-1, the J gene TRBJ1-3; 8 nucleotides line up with TRBD1. CDR1 and CDR2 from the germline V gene are SGHRS and YFSETQ. This CDR3 contains 18 residues. V dropped 4 bases and J dropped 0; count of bases not matched to a gene: 12. CDR3 residues: CASSMTRAGGDSGNTIYF. The CDR3 region has the DNA TGCGCCAGCAGCATGACGAGGGCAGGGGGCGACTCTGGAAACACCATATATTTT.

This sequence joins TRBV11-3 and TRBJ1-2; D call uncertain. The CDR3 sequence is 14 residues long. Germline V lookup: CDR1 SGHNT, CDR2 YENEEA. Trimming stripped 1 base from V and 3 bases from J, with 9 bases between. The CDR3 coding sequence is TGTGCCAGCAGCTTAGTTGGGGAGGACTATGGCTACACCTTC. It is translated as CASSLVGEDYGYTF.